This T cell receptor beta chain was sequenced in a study of blood T cell repertoires in COVID-19. At the level of the study: The origin of the acute and convalescent COVID-19 samples was the United States, Italy and Spain. T cells, B-cell-depleted T cells, or PBMCs supplied cDNA or gDNA.

Repertoires were generated with immunoSEQ multiplex PCR, while TCRdb's copy carries only in-frame clones and drops some. The sample lists 15,000 to 20,000 clones; roughly 90% were seen once. The CDR3 is 15 amino acids. Per the germline V gene, CDR1 is SGDLS and CDR2 is YYNGEE. The junction had 5 bases not matched to a gene; V was cut back by 0 bases and J by 5 bases. The sequence was collected from a human donor in a cohort sampled during active COVID-19. The chain couples TRBV9 to TRBJ2-1; 7 bases map to TRBD1. Sequencing was done on a sample of peripheral blood. The CDR3 coding sequence is TGTGCCAGCAGCGTAGTGGGGACAGCAAACAATGAGCAGTTCTTC. Its protein is CASSVVGTANNEQFF.